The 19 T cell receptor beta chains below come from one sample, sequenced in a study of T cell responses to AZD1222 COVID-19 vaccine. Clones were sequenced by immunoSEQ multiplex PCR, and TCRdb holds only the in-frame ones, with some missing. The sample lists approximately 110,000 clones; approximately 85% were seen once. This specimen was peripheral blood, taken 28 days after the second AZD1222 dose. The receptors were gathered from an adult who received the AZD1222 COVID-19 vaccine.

The CDR3 coding sequence is TGTGCCAGCAGTGAGGGCAGAGAGACTAGCACAGATACGCAGTATTTT. This gives the protein CASSEGRETSTDTQYF. This sequence joins TRBV2 and TRBJ2-3; D is uncertain. Trimming took off 3 bases at V and 0 bases at J, with 13 bases between the two ends. The V gene's germline CDR1 is SNHLY and CDR2 FYNNEI. The CDR3 consists of 16 residues.

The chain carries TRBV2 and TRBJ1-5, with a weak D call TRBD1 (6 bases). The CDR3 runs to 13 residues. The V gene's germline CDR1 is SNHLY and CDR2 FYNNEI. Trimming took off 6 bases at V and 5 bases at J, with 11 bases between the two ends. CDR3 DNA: TGTGCCAGCAGGGCCTACAGGGATCAGCCCCAGCATTTT. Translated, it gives CASRAYRDQPQHF.

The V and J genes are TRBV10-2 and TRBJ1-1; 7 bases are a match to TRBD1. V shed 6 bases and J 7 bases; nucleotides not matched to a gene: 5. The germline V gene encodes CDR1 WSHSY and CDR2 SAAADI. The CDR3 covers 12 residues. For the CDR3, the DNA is TGCGCCAGCAGAACAGGGGTGGATGAAGCTTTCTTT. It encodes CASRTGVDEAFF.

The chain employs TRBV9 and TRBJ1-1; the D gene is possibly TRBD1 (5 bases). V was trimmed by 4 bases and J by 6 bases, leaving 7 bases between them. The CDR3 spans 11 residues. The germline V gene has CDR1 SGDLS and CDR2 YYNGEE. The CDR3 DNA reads TGTGCCAGCAGCCGGGGGGCTGAAGCTTTCTTT. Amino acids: CASSRGAEAFF.

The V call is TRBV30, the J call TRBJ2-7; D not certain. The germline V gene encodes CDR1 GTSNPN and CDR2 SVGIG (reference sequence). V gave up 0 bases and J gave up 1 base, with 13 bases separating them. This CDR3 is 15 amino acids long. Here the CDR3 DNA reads TGTGCCTGGAGTGTACTCGATGGCAGATCCTACGAGCAGTACTTC. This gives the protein CAWSVLDGRSYEQYF.

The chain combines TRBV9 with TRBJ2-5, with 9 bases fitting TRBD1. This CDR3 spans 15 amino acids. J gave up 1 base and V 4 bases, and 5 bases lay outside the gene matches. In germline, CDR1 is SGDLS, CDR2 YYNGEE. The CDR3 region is CASSPDRGPQETQYF. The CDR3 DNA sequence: TGTGCCAGCAGCCCGGACAGGGGCCCCCAAGAGACCCAGTACTTC.

CDR3 in amino acids: CASSLSLAGNYEQYF. CDR3 nucleotides: TGTGCCAGCAGCCTCTCCCTAGCGGGAAACTACGAGCAGTACTTC. V gene TRBV7-2 combines with J gene TRBJ2-7; 9 bases are a match to TRBD2. Unmatched junction bases numbered 8, after V lost 5 bases and J lost 3 bases. Germline V lookup: CDR1 SGHTA, CDR2 FQGNSA. The CDR3 loop spans 15 amino acids.

The CDR3: CASSLAGRGGAGETQYF. Here the CDR3 DNA reads TGTGCCAGCAGCTTAGCGGGAAGAGGGGGCGCAGGGGAGACCCAGTACTTC. The chain links TRBV11-1 to TRBJ2-5; 7 bases map to TRBD1. CDR1 is SGHAT and CDR2 is FQDESV in the germline V gene (reference sequence). The junction had 12 bases not matched to a gene; V was cut back by 0 bases and J by 5 bases. This CDR3 has 17 residues.

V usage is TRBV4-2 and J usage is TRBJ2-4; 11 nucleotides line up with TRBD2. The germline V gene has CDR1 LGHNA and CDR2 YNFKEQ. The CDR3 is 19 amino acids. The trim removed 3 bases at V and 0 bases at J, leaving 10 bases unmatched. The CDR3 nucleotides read TGTGCCAGCAGCCAGAAACTAGCGGGGGAACGACTAGCCAAAAACATTCAGTACTTC. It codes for CASSQKLAGERLAKNIQYF.

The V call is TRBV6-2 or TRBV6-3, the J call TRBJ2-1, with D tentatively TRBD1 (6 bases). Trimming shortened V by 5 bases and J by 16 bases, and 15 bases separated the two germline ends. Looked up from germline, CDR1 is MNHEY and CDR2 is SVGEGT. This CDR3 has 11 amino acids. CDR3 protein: CASSEGDKDFF. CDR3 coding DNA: TGTGCCAGCAGTGAGGGGGACAAGGATTTCTTC.

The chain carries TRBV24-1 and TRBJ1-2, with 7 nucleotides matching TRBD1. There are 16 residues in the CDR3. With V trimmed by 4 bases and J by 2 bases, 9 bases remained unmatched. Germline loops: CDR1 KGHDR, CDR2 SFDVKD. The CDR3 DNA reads TGTGCCACCAGTGACCCCCCGACAGGGCGCAACTATGGCTACACCTTC. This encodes CATSDPPTGRNYGYTF.

CDR3: CASSREGRENQPQHF. DNA of the CDR3: TGTGCCAGCAGCCGTGAAGGCAGGGAAAATCAGCCCCAGCATTTT. V gene TRBV3-1 (or the pseudogene TRBV3-2) combines with J gene TRBJ1-5, with TRBD1 as a possible D gene (5 bases). The CDR3 covers 15 residues. V gave up 4 bases and J gave up 4 bases, with 14 bases separating them. Looked up from germline, CDR1 is LGHDT and CDR2 is YNNKEL (reference sequence).

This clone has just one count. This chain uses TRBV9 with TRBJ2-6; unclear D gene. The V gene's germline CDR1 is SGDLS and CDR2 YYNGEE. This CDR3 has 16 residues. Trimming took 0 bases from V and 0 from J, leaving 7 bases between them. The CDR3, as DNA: TGTGCCAGCAGCGTAGGGGTGGTCTCTGGGGCCAACGTCCTGACTTTC. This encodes CASSVGVVSGANVLTF.

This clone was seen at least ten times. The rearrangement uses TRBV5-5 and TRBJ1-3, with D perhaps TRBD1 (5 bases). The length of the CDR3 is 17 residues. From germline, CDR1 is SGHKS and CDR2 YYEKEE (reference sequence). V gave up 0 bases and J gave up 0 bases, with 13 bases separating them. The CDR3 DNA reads TGTGCCAGCAGCTTGGTACCCGACAGACTCTCTGGAAACACCATATATTTT. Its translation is CASSLVPDRLSGNTIYF.

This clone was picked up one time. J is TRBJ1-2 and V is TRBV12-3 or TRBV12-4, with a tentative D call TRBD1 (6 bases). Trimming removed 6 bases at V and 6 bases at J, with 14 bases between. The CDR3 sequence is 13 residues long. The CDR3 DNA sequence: TGTGCCAGCAGATTCTCCCAGGGGAATGGCTACACCTTC. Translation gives CASRFSQGNGYTF.

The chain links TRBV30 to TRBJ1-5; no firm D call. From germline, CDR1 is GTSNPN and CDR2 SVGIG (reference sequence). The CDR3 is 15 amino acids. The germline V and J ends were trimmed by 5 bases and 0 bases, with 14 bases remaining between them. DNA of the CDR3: TGTGCCTGGGATGCTCGGGGTTATAGCAATCAGCCCCAGCATTTT. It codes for CAWDARGYSNQPQHF. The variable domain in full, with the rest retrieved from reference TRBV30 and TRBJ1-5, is SQTIHQWPATLVQPVGSPLSLECTVEGTSNPNLYWYRQAAGRGLQLLFYSVGIGQISSEVPQNLSASRPQDRQFILSSKKLLLSDSGFYLCAWDARGYSNQPQHFGDGTRLSIL.

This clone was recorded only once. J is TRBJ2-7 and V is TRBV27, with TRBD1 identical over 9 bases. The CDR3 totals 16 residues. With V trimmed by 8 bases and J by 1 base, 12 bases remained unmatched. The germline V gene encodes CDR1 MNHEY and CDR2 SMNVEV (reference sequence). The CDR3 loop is CASRRTGTGSSYEQYF. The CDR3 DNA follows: TGTGCCAGCCGAAGGACCGGGACAGGGTCTTCCTACGAGCAGTACTTC.

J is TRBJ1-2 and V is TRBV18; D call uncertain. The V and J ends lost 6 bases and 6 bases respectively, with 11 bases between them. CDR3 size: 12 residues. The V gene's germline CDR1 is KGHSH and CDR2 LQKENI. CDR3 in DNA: TGTGCCAGCTCCCCTTCAGGTGATGGCTACACCTTC. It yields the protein CASSPSGDGYTF.

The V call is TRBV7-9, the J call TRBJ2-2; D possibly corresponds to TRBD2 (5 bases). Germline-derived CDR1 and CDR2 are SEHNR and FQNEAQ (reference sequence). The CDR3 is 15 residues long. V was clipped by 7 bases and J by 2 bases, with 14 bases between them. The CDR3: CASNRPGFNTGELFF. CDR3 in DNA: TGTGCCAGCAACCGGCCGGGATTTAACACCGGGGAGCTGTTTTTT.